The 28 T cell receptor beta chains listed next were all sequenced from one sample in a study of technical replicates of blood from four donors (dated by TCRdb to about 2017). Library prep was done by the immunoSEQ multiplex PCR assay. TCRdb holds this immuneACCESS table with in-frame rearrangements only. Some clones are missing; in checked studies, unresolved V genes explain under half, and the rest has no known cause. The sample table holds 8,000 to 10,000 clones, of which roughly 91% were seen once. The ten most abundant clones make up over 8.5% of the sample. Input material: PBMCs. The receptors derive from a human donor in good health.

The chain has TRBV29-1 and TRBJ1-2; 7 bases agree with TRBD1. Trimming cost V 6 bases and J 5 bases; bases outside gene matches: 9. Germline V CDR1 and CDR2: SQVTM, ANQGSEA. The CDR3 has 13 residues. The CDR3 DNA follows: TGCAGCGTAGAGCACTCGACAGGGTATGGCTACACCTTC. This gives the protein CSVEHSTGYGYTF.

V gene TRBV5-6 combines with J gene TRBJ2-5, with D maybe TRBD2 (6 bases). Germline V lookup: CDR1 SGHDT, CDR2 YYEEEE. This CDR3 spans 15 amino acids. The V gene lost 6 bases and the J gene lost 5 bases, with 20 bases spanning the gap. The CDR3 reads CASIPSPLRGETQYF. The CDR3 DNA sequence: TGTGCCAGCATCCCTTCACCGTTACGGGGGGAGACCCAGTACTTC.

The V and J genes are TRBV5-4 and TRBJ2-5, with TRBD2 identical over 14 bases. Germline CDR1 SGHNT, CDR2 YYREEE (reference sequence). The CDR3 runs 17 residues. Trimming cost V 4 bases and J 4 bases; bases outside gene matches: 9. The CDR3 here is CASSPRRGLAGVETQYF. CDR3 coding DNA: TGTGCCAGCAGCCCCCGCAGGGGACTAGCGGGAGTAGAGACCCAGTACTTC. The whole variable domain, filled in from reference TRBV5-4 and TRBJ2-5, reads ETGVTQSPTHLIKTRGQQVTLRCSSQSGHNTVSWYQQALGQGPQFIFQYYREEENGRGNFPPRFSGLQFPNYSSELNVNALELDDSALYLCASSPRRGLAGVETQYFGPGTRLLVL.

The V and J genes are TRBV29-1 and TRBJ2-1; D is uncertain. V was cut by 7 bases and J by 3 bases, with 19 bases left in between. The CDR3 spans 15 residues. Germline values: CDR1 SQVTM, CDR2 ANQGSEA. The CDR3 here is CSGRSPSVRYNEQFF. The CDR3 region has the DNA TGCAGCGGCCGCTCACCCTCGGTCCGCTACAATGAGCAGTTCTTC.

This rearrangement joins TRBV6-5 to TRBJ1-2; D gene uncertain. The CDR3 is 12 residues long. CDR1 and CDR2 from the germline V gene are MNHEY and SVGAGI. V dropped 3 bases and J dropped 7 bases, with 9 bases sitting between them. The CDR3 region is CASSYPGSGYTF. The CDR3 region has the DNA TGTGCCAGCAGTTATCCGGGGTCTGGCTACACCTTC.

The rearrangement links TRBV19 to TRBJ2-7; 8 bases map to TRBD1. The CDR3 covers 15 residues. The V gene end was trimmed by 5 bases and the J gene end by 0 bases; junction bases not matched to a gene: 6. Germline-derived CDR1 and CDR2 are LNHDA and SQIVND (reference sequence). The CDR3 DNA is TGTGCCAGTAGTGACGGACAGGGAAACTCCTACGAGCAGTACTTC. This codes for CASSDGQGNSYEQYF. The whole variable domain, remainder taken from reference TRBV19 and TRBJ2-7, is DGGITQSPKYLFRKEGQNVTLSCEQNLNHDAMYWYRQDPGQGLRLIYYSQIVNDFQKGDIAEGYSVSREKKESFPLTVTSAQKNPTAFYLCASSDGQGNSYEQYFGPGTRLTVT.

The chain couples TRBV5-1 to TRBJ1-4, with 7 bases identical to TRBD1. This CDR3 is 15 amino acids long. V gave up 2 bases and J gave up 4 bases; unmatched junction bases: 5. Germline V gives CDR1 SGHRS, CDR2 YFSETQ. CDR3 DNA sequence: TGCGCCAGCAGCTTTACCGGGACAGATAATGAAAAACTGTTTTTT. Protein sequence: CASSFTGTDNEKLFF.

The chain has TRBV29-1 and TRBJ1-2, with TRBD1 matching 8 bases. The CDR3 runs 12 residues. V shed 6 bases and J 3 bases; nucleotides not matched to a gene: 3. Germline V lookup: CDR1 SQVTM, CDR2 ANQGSEA. The CDR3 here is CSVLTGDYGYTF. The CDR3 DNA sequence: TGCAGCGTATTGACAGGGGACTATGGCTACACCTTC. Drawing the rest from reference TRBV29-1 and TRBJ1-2, the complete variable domain is SAVISQKPSRDICQRGTSLTIQCQVDSQVTMMFWYRQQPGQSLTLIATANQGSEATYESGFVIDKFPISRPNLTFSTLTVSNMSPEDSSIYLCSVLTGDYGYTFGSGTRLTVV.

This chain connects TRBV18 to TRBJ2-7; 9 nucleotides agree with TRBD2. Trimming cost V 3 bases and J 4 bases; bases outside gene matches: 13. Per the germline V gene, CDR1 is KGHSH and CDR2 is LQKENI. The length of the CDR3 is 17 residues. The CDR3 protein is CASSPLGSSGTLYEQYF. Written as DNA, the CDR3 is TGTGCCAGCTCACCCCTAGGATCTAGCGGGACCTTATACGAGCAGTACTTC.

This clone came up once. The chain has TRBV28 and TRBJ1-4; D remains ambiguous. The CDR3 loop spans 14 amino acids. V dropped 4 bases and J dropped 11 bases, with 17 bases sitting between them. CDR1 and CDR2 (germline): MDHEN, SYDVKM. The CDR3 bases are TGTGCCAGCAGTTCCCCCGGGTTATCCCGTAAACTGTTTTTT. The encoded protein is CASSSPGLSRKLFF.

In the case of this clone: This same CDR3 is encoded by further DNA sequences in the sample. The V and J genes are TRBV27 and TRBJ2-1; TRBD2 matches 7 bases. In germline, CDR1 is MNHEY, CDR2 SMNVEV (reference sequence). The CDR3 runs 13 residues. J was trimmed by 9 bases and V by 5 bases; bases with no gene match: 7. The CDR3 DNA follows: TGTGCCAGCAGTCCAACTAGCGCCGGTGAGCAGTTCTTC. This translates into CASSPTSAGEQFF.

The CDR3 coding sequence is TGTGCCAGCAGTTCGAGGACAGGGCTGACCCATTTT. Its translation: CASSSRTGLTHF. The chain links TRBV6-5 to TRBJ1-5; 8 bases are a match to TRBD1. CDR3 length: 12 amino acids. The germline V gene has CDR1 MNHEY and CDR2 SVGAGI. V gave up 4 bases and J gave up 16 bases; unmatched junction bases: 9.

The chain carries TRBV6-5 and TRBJ2-2; TRBD1 matches at 10 bases. The CDR3 spans 15 residues. The germline CDR1 and CDR2 sequences are MNHEY and SVGAGI. V lost 7 bases and J lost 1; bases outside the gene matches: 3. The DNA for the CDR3 is TGTGCCAGCAAAGGACAGGGGGTGAACACCGGGGAGCTGTTTTTT. It translates to CASKGQGVNTGELFF.

The chain uses TRBV11-3 and TRBJ1-2; the D gene is possibly TRBD1 (5 bases). Looked up from germline, CDR1 is SGHNT and CDR2 is YENEEA. The CDR3 sequence is 13 residues long. V was clipped by 0 bases and J by 8 bases, with 10 bases between them. CDR3 residues: CASSLDRGVGYTF. The DNA of the CDR3 is TGTGCCAGCAGCTTAGATCGGGGGGTCGGCTACACCTTC.

The chain joins TRBV4-2 to TRBJ1-2, with TRBD1 as a possible D gene (6 bases). The CDR3 has 13 amino acids. CDR1 and CDR2 from the germline V gene are LGHNA and YNFKEQ. V was trimmed by 4 bases and J by 10 bases, leaving 16 bases between them. The CDR3 protein is CASSPRGADVYTF. The DNA of the CDR3 is TGTGCCAGCAGCCCGCGGGGGGCAGATGTCTACACCTTC.

The chain is built from TRBV19 and TRBJ2-5; tentative D call: TRBD1 (6 bases). The germline V gene encodes CDR1 LNHDA and CDR2 SQIVND (reference sequence). The CDR3 length is 14 residues. Trimming removed 4 bases from V and 5 bases from J, with 14 bases in between. The CDR3 sequence: CASSRGHSWETQYF. The CDR3 nucleotides are TGTGCCAGTAGTAGGGGGCATAGTTGGGAGACCCAGTACTTC. Supplemented by reference TRBV19 and TRBJ2-5, the full variable domain reads DGGITQSPKYLFRKEGQNVTLSCEQNLNHDAMYWYRQDPGQGLRLIYYSQIVNDFQKGDIAEGYSVSREKKESFPLTVTSAQKNPTAFYLCASSRGHSWETQYFGPGTRLLVL.

This clone was counted a single time. The rearrangement uses TRBV7-3 and TRBJ1-1; perhaps TRBD1 as D (6 bases). V dropped 5 bases and J dropped 0 bases, with 16 bases sitting between them. This CDR3 has 16 residues. CDR1 is SGHTA and CDR2 is FQGTGA in the germline V gene. The CDR3 nucleotides are TGTGCCAGCAGCCCTAGCCAGGGGCTACTGAACACTGAAGCTTTCTTT. Its protein is CASSPSQGLLNTEAFF.

The rearrangement links TRBV5-1 to TRBJ1-2; TRBD1 might be the D (5 bases). This CDR3 region has 13 residues. V was trimmed by 4 bases and J by 3 bases, leaving 10 bases between them. Per germline, CDR1 SGHRS and CDR2 YFSETQ. The CDR3 sequence: CASSPDRDYGYTF. The CDR3, as DNA: TGCGCCAGCAGCCCCGACAGAGACTATGGCTACACCTTC.

This clone was counted once. This chain connects TRBV19 to TRBJ2-1; 9 positions agree with TRBD2. The length of the CDR3 is 15 residues. From germline, CDR1 is LNHDA and CDR2 SQIVND (reference sequence). The V segment lost 5 bases and the J segment 5 bases; nucleotides outside the gene matches: 7. For the CDR3, the DNA is TGTGCCAGTAGTCCCCGGACTAGCGCCGACAATGAGCAGTTCTTC. Its protein is CASSPRTSADNEQFF.

The chain carries TRBV10-3 and TRBJ1-1; possible D gene TRBD1, 6 bases. Germline V gene data show CDR1 as ENHRY and CDR2 as SYGVKD. V lost 6 bases to trimming and J lost 2 bases, with 16 bases between them. The CDR3 consists of 15 residues. The CDR3, as DNA: TGTGCCATCAGAGCTTGGACAGACCAAAACACTGAAGCTTTCTTT. It encodes CAIRAWTDQNTEAFF.

The chain carries TRBV10-3 and TRBJ2-1; 7 nucleotides align to TRBD2. The CDR3 extends over 16 amino acids. The V and J ends lost 0 bases and 10 bases, in that order; junction bases with no gene match: 12. The V gene's germline CDR1 is ENHRY and CDR2 SYGVKD. The CDR3 loop is CAISESAGALGGEQFF. The DNA of the CDR3 is TGTGCCATCAGTGAGTCGGCGGGAGCCCTTGGGGGGGAGCAGTTCTTC.

As DNA, the CDR3 is TGTGCCAGCAGCCGAGACACAGGGTTCGAATATGGCGAGCAGTACTTC. Translating gives CASSRDTGFEYGEQYF. The V and J genes are TRBV4-2 and TRBJ2-7; weak D call: TRBD1 (6 bases). The CDR3 has 16 amino acids. Germline assignment: CDR1 LGHNA and CDR2 YNFKEQ. V was pared by 4 bases and J by 6 bases, with 22 bases between.

The chain employs TRBV7-6 and TRBJ2-3; 8 bases align to TRBD2. V lost 4 bases and J lost 3; bases outside the gene matches: 9. This CDR3 has 16 amino acids. Germline values: CDR1 SGHVS, CDR2 FNYEAQ. The CDR3 is CASSSGAGGGTDTQYF. The CDR3 DNA reads TGTGCCAGCAGCTCAGGGGCGGGAGGAGGGACAGATACGCAGTATTTT.

In its sample, this clone was seen once. The rearrangement links TRBV11-2 to TRBJ2-2, with 7 bases identical to TRBD2. Trimming at V came to 3 bases and at J to 8 bases, leaving 9 bases not matched to a gene. Germline V CDR1 and CDR2: SGHAT, FQNNGV. This CDR3 region has 15 residues. The CDR3 DNA is TGTGCCAGCAGCTTGTCACGGGAGGACATTGGGGAGCTGTTTTTT. Amino acids: CASSLSREDIGELFF.

The V and J genes are TRBV2 and TRBJ1-4, with TRBD1 identical over 9 bases. V was clipped by 8 bases and J by 7 bases; unmatched bases: 8. From germline, CDR1 is SNHLY and CDR2 FYNNEI. The CDR3 sequence is 14 residues long. In DNA, the CDR3 is TGTGCCAGCTTACCGGGACAGGGACTTGAAAAACTGTTTTTT. As protein: CASLPGQGLEKLFF. Full variable domain (remainder filled in from reference TRBV2 and TRBJ1-4): EPEVTQTPSHQVTQMGQEVILRCVPISNHLYFYWYRQILGQKVEFLVSFYNNEISEKSEIFDDQFSVERPDGSNFTLKIRSTKLEDSAMYFCASLPGQGLEKLFFGSGTQLSVL.

The chain uses TRBV7-3 and TRBJ2-7; 7 bases fit TRBD2. CDR1 is SGHTA and CDR2 is FQGTGA in the germline V gene. CDR3 length: 15 residues. Trimming cost V 1 base and J 2 bases; bases outside gene matches: 5. The CDR3 nucleotides are TGTGCCAGCAGCTTAAACGGCGGACTAGCCTACGAGCAGTACTTC. Translating gives CASSLNGGLAYEQYF.

The CDR3 reads CATRDRGRQETQYF. CDR3 bases: TGTGCCACTAGGGACAGGGGCCGACAAGAGACCCAGTACTTC. The genes are TRBV19 and TRBJ2-5, with TRBD1 matching over 10 bases. This CDR3 has 14 amino acids. The germline V gene has CDR1 LNHDA and CDR2 SQIVND (reference sequence). V gave up 10 bases and J gave up 2 bases; unmatched junction bases: 7.

This chain joins TRBV5-1 and TRBJ2-7; 9 nucleotides match TRBD2. Germline CDR1 is SGHRS and CDR2 is YFSETQ. The CDR3 sequence is 15 residues long. V gave up 0 bases and J gave up 1 base; unmatched junction bases: 2. The CDR3 loop is CASSLVAGGSYEQYF. CDR3 nucleotides: TGCGCCAGCAGCTTGGTTGCGGGAGGGTCCTACGAGCAGTACTTC. The variable domain in full, with the rest retrieved from reference TRBV5-1 and TRBJ2-7, is KAGVTQTPRYLIKTRGQQVTLSCSPISGHRSVSWYQQTPGQGLQFLFEYFSETQRNKGNFPGRFSGRQFSNSRSEMNVSTLELGDSALYLCASSLVAGGSYEQYFGPGTRLTVT.